What follows is one T cell receptor (beta chain) and its context. What it recognizes is unknown. The record originates from a study of blood T cells in healthy people across ages. General observations from the study: A strong correlation between TCR beta diversity and naive T cell percentage was seen. Long-lived and aged donors differed, with more naive CD4+ cells and higher diversity in the long-lived.

Staff drew roughly 10 milliliters of peripheral blood from each donor. Germline V lookup: CDR1 SNHLY, CDR2 FYNNEI. V gave up 4 bases and J gave up 3 bases; unmatched junction bases: 5. CDR3 size: 15 residues. Next came a second PCR, run for roughly 6 to 11 cycles, which used a sample-barcoded 5' primer along with a J-beta primer mix. Each cDNA molecule, via a template-switch adaptor with 12 random nucleotides, was tagged. MiXCR, applied by TCRdb to the 5' RACE reads, yields one record per CDR3 protein. This sample carries about 1 million distinct CDR3 sequences, 45% of them seen once, and the ten largest clones take about 20%.

Sequenced: blood. V gene TRBV2 combines with J gene TRBJ1-5, with 8 bases identical to TRBD1. The TCR was taken from a woman aged 55-69 years in good health. CDR3 nucleotides: TGTGCCAGCAGTGCAGTGACAGGGGTCAATCAGCCCCAGCATTTT. Translating it yields CASSAVTGVNQPQHF.